Listed here is a single T cell receptor beta chain. Original data processing: Reference gene primer amplification gave estimated nucleated cell counts. The data were produced by immunoSEQ multiplex PCR, yet TCRdb's version contains in-frame clones alone and is incomplete. The DNA was the basis for D and trimming; V, J and clone size are from that table. This table has 130,000 to 150,000 clones, over 60% appearing once. The V gene lost 2 bases and the J gene lost 7 bases, with 15 bases spanning the gap. The CDR3 is 14 residues long. CDR1 is MNHEY, CDR2 SVGEGT, per germline. The entry originates in a study of blood T cell repertoires in COVID-19. Study-level information: Both acute and convalescent COVID-19 samples were obtained from the United States, Italy and Spain. T cells, B-cell-depleted T cells, or PBMCs supplied cDNA or gDNA.

The TCR comes from a man older than 75 with acute or convalescent COVID-19. The chain carries TRBV6-2 or TRBV6-3 and TRBJ2-7, with D tentatively TRBD2 (5 bases). The sequencing sample was made of peripheral blood. The CDR3 DNA sequence: TGTGCCAGCAGTTACGTTGTTCGGGGTACGGAGCAGTACTTC. Translated: CASSYVVRGTEQYF.